The clone carrying this TCR beta chain has a handful of counts. The record originates from a study of cytomegalovirus exposure and HLA in healthy donors. With 7 bases clipped from V and 4 bases from J, the junction kept 5 bases outside the gene matches. Germline V gene data show CDR1 as SQVTM and CDR2 as ANQGSEA. The CDR3 is 12 amino acids. PCR employed 60 Vbeta and 13 Jbeta primers. Sequenced by immunoSEQ multiplex PCR; TCRdb stores in-frame clones only, minus some. The sample consists of about 41,000 clones, about 84% of them appearing once. This sequence originates from a man aged 50-60 years in good health and CMV-seronegative. The chain uses TRBV29-1 and TRBJ2-5, with 8 bases lining up with TRBD2. Sample: PBMCs. The CDR3 region has the DNA TGCAGCGACTTAGCGGGAAGAGAGACCCAGTACTTC. It encodes CSDLAGRETQYF.